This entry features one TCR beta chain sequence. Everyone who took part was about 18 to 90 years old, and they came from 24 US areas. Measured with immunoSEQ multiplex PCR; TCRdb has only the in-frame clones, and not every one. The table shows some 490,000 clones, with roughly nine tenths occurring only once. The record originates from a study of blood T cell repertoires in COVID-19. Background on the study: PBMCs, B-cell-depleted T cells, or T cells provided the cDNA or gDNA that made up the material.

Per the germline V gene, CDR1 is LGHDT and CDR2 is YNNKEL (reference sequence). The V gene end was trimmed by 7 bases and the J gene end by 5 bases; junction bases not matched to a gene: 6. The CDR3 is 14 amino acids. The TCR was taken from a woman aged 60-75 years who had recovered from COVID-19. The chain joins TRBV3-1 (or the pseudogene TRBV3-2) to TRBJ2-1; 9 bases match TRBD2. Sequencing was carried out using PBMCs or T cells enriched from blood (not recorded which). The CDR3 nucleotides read TGTGCCAGCACTCGGACTAGCGCTAACAATGAGCAGTTCTTC. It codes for CASTRTSANNEQFF.